This T cell receptor beta chain derives from a study of T cell responses to AZD1222 COVID-19 vaccine. Some clones are missing from TCRdb's copy, which holds only in-frame ones; the method was immunoSEQ multiplex PCR. Among some 200,000 clones listed, just over 90% were seen once. Germline CDR1 and CDR2: MDHEN and SYDVKM. CDR3 length: 14 amino acids. Trimming left V 7 bases short and J 2 bases short, with 14 bases between. The sample here was peripheral blood, taken on day 0 of AZD1222 vaccination. The TCR was taken from an adult in good health. The chain links TRBV28 to TRBJ1-2; D perhaps matches TRBD1 (5 bases). The CDR3 DNA reads as TGTGCCAGCAATGAGGACACCTTAAACTATGGCTACACCTTC. Amino acids: CASNEDTLNYGYTF.